These 11 T cell receptor beta chains were all obtained from the same sample, sequenced in a study of CD8+CD57+ T cells in acquired aplastic anemia. It was genomic DNA that served as the template for profiling TCR beta VDJ and CDR3. TCRdb ran MiXCR on the reads and lists one entry per CDR3 protein. The repertoire holds roughly 290,000 distinct CDR3 sequences, with 56% as singletons. CD8+CD57+ cell expansion had been shown by flow cytometry in patients chosen for sequencing. The specimen sequenced was sorted CD4+, CD8+, or CD8+CD57+ T cells (not recorded which) from PBMCs. Receptors originate from a human donor with aplastic anemia.

The V and J genes are TRBV14 and TRBJ1-1; no firm D call. This CDR3 comprises 14 residues. Trimming pared 1 base from V and 1 base from J, leaving 7 bases between. Germline CDR1 reads SGHDN; CDR2 reads FVKESK. CDR3 DNA sequence: TGTGCCAGCAGCCAAGGACACGCGAACACTGAAGCTTTCTTT. Its translation: CASSQGHANTEAFF.

The rearrangement uses TRBV20-1 and TRBJ2-3; the D is unclear. The CDR3 has 12 amino acids. V shed 4 bases and J shed 6 bases, with 11 bases lying between them. Germline V gene data show CDR1 as DFQATT and CDR2 as SNEGSKA (reference sequence). CDR3 protein: CSAKPRWDTQYF. Here the CDR3 DNA reads TGCAGTGCTAAACCTCGCTGGGATACGCAGTATTTT.

This clonotype was counted once. This chain joins TRBV7-9 and TRBJ2-2, with D perhaps matching TRBD1 (6 bases). Trimming removed 5 bases from V and 6 bases from J, with 16 bases in between. CDR3 size: 15 residues. Germline V gene data show CDR1 as SEHNR and CDR2 as FQNEAQ (reference sequence). The CDR3 protein is CASSIGRGDAGELFF. The CDR3 bases are TGTGCCAGCAGCATAGGCAGGGGTGACGCCGGGGAGCTGTTTTTT.

The CDR3: CSAREGYRGNTGELFF. The CDR3 nucleotides are TGCAGTGCTAGAGAGGGTTATCGGGGTAACACCGGGGAGCTGTTTTTT. This sequence joins TRBV20-1 and TRBJ2-2, with D perhaps TRBD2 (5 bases). Trimming removed 0 bases from V and 2 bases from J, with 13 bases in between. The CDR3 runs to 16 residues. The germline gives CDR1 DFQATT, CDR2 SNEGSKA (reference sequence).

The chain recombines TRBV9 with TRBJ1-3; 9 nucleotides match TRBD1. Germline CDR1 reads SGDLS; CDR2 reads YYNGEE. This CDR3 comprises 14 residues. The trim removed 5 bases at V and 7 bases at J, leaving 7 bases unmatched. The CDR3 nucleotides are TGTGCCAGCAGTGGGGGGGACAGGGCGAACACCATATATTTT. Encoded protein: CASSGGDRANTIYF. Supplemented by reference TRBV9 and TRBJ1-3, the full variable domain reads DSGVTQTPKHLITATGQRVTLRCSPRSGDLSVYWYQQSLDQGLQFLIQYYNGEERAKGNILERFSAQQFPDLHSELNLSSLELGDSALYFCASSGGDRANTIYFGEGSWLTVV.

V usage is TRBV10-3 and J usage is TRBJ2-3; D is unclear. The germline V gene has CDR1 ENHRY and CDR2 SYGVKD. The CDR3 spans 16 residues. The ends were cut back, 2 bases at V and 1 base at J, with 13 bases in the middle. CDR3 nucleotides: TGTGCCATCAGTGAGCCTGGAGCGAGCGGCACAGATACGCAGTATTTT. It encodes CAISEPGASGTDTQYF.

The chain has TRBV2 and TRBJ1-2; 7 bases match TRBD1. Germline CDR1 is SNHLY and CDR2 is FYNNEI. CDR3 length: 14 residues. Unmatched junction bases numbered 6, after V lost 6 bases and J lost 2 bases. DNA for the CDR3: TGTGCCAGCAGGCCCCGACAGGGAAACTATGGCTACACCTTC. It specifies CASRPRQGNYGYTF.

This clonotype has ten or more counts. The chain joins TRBV12-3 or TRBV12-4 to TRBJ1-1; 11 positions match TRBD1. The V segment lost 6 bases and the J segment 0 bases; nucleotides outside the gene matches: 3. The CDR3 extends over 15 amino acids. CDR3 sequence reads: CASRGQGGMNTEAFF. The CDR3 DNA reads TGTGCCAGCAGGGGACAGGGGGGGATGAACACTGAAGCTTTCTTT.

There are many counts of this clonotype. The rearrangement uses TRBV7-8 and TRBJ2-3; D is perhaps TRBD2 (7 bases). Germline assignment: CDR1 SGHVS and CDR2 FQNEAQ. The CDR3 spans 18 residues. With 0 bases removed from V and 0 bases from J, the gap between germline ends came to 16 bases. CDR3 region: CASSLARSGGLSTDTQYF. The CDR3 DNA reads as TGTGCCAGCAGCTTAGCGCGGTCGGGGGGCCTTAGCACAGATACGCAGTATTTT.

The genes are TRBV15 and TRBJ1-1, with a weak D call TRBD1 (5 bases). The CDR3 is 13 residues long. Trimming took 4 bases from V and 5 from J, leaving 11 bases between them. Germline V gives CDR1 LNHNV, CDR2 YYDKDF (reference sequence). The CDR3 bases are TGTGCCACCAGCACTAGACAGACAACTGAAGCTTTCTTT. It specifies CATSTRQTTEAFF.

About this clonotype itself: Compared with germline, one end of the junction differs, possibly owing to a read error. V gene TRBV6-2 or TRBV6-3 combines with J gene TRBJ1-5; D remains unclear. CDR3 length: 13 amino acids. The germline V gene encodes CDR1 MNHEY and CDR2 SVGEGT. Written as DNA, the CDR3 is TGTGCCTGCAGCCAGGAGGCGCATCAGCCCCAGCATTTT. Amino acids: CACSQEAHQPQHF.